A selection of T cell receptor beta chains follows, all from one sample in a study of control samples from healthy donors and cancer patients. Clones were read by immunoSEQ multiplex PCR, and TCRdb kept only the in-frame ones, dropping some. The repertoire holds 150,000 to 200,000 clones, with 75% to 95% as singletons. The sequencing sample was made of blood. The receptors originated from a woman aged 40 to 55 in good health. CDR3s include the opening cysteine and the closing phenylalanine or tryptophan. D genes are given only for firm matches. Expanded clones get a size class; other rows say once, few or many, or leave the size out.

cdr3_nt cdr3_aa j_call clone_size v_call d_call
TGCGCCAGCAGCCAAGACGCGGGGGGGTCTTCCTACGAGCAGTACTTC CASSQDAGGSSYEQYF TRBJ2-7 NA TRBV4-1 TRBD2
TGTGCCAGCAGAGCCGGGACAGGGGACGAGCAGTACTTC CASRAGTGDEQYF TRBJ2-7 few TRBV7-9 TRBD1
TGCGCCAGCAGCTACCGGGACAGGGGCACTGAAGCTTTCTTT CASSYRDRGTEAFF TRBJ1-1 NA TRBV5-1 TRBD1
TGTGCCAGCACCCCCCGGGGTCCTTTCTTCTACGAGCAGTACTTC CASTPRGPFFYEQYF TRBJ2-7 NA TRBV2 NA
TGTGCCAGCAGCTTAGTGCCCAGGTTGTTTACCTACGAGGAGCAGTACTTC CASSLVPRLFTYEEQYF TRBJ2-7 NA TRBV11-2 NA
TGTGCCAGTAGTTTGGGGACGGATAATTCACCCCTCCACTTT CASSLGTDNSPLHF TRBJ1-6 once TRBV19 NA
TGCGCCAGCCGTGATATCAACAGGGACGTTAACTATGGCTACACCTTC CASRDINRDVNYGYTF TRBJ1-2 NA TRBV5-1 NA
TGTGCCAGCAGATCAGGGGGCCCGAACACTGAAGCTTTCTTT CASRSGGPNTEAFF TRBJ1-1 NA TRBV5-4 TRBD1
TGTTCACACCCAGGGGTACGGTCCTACGAGCAGTACTTC CSHPGVRSYEQYF TRBJ2-7 NA TRBV6-5 NA
TGCGCCAGCGCCCTAATGGGCCAGCGGGAGGATACGCAGTATTTT CASALMGQREDTQYF TRBJ2-3 NA TRBV5-1 TRBD2
TGTGCCACCAGTGATGCCCCTGGGTGGGGGCAGGGCACAGATACGCAGTATTTT CATSDAPGWGQGTDTQYF TRBJ2-3 NA TRBV24-1 NA
TGTGCCAGCAGCGGGAGTGGGACTGAAGCTTTCTTT CASSGSGTEAFF TRBJ1-1 NA TRBV6-5 NA
TGTGCCAGCAGCTCCAACTCTGGACAGGGGTACGGTGAAGCTTTCTTT CASSSNSGQGYGEAFF TRBJ1-1 NA TRBV7-9 TRBD1
TGTGCCACCCGGACAGGGGGATCCTACAATGAGCAGTTCTTC CATRTGGSYNEQFF TRBJ2-1 few TRBV15 TRBD1
TGTGCCAGCAGAGAAGGACTAGCGGTCTCCTACAATGAGCAGTTCTTC CASREGLAVSYNEQFF TRBJ2-1 NA TRBV6-1 TRBD2
TGTGCCAGCAATTTCGCAGGGGGTGGAAACACCATATATTTT CASNFAGGGNTIYF TRBJ1-3 NA TRBV5-6 TRBD1
TGTGCCAGCAGCCAAGGTCTAAACACCGGGGAGCTGTTTTTT CASSQGLNTGELFF TRBJ2-2 NA TRBV14 NA
TGTGCCAGCAGTGAAAGTGGGGTTGCCCTTGAAAAACTGTTTTTT CASSESGVALEKLFF TRBJ1-4 NA TRBV6-1 NA
TGTGCCACCAACTCCCCCATACAGCCTACGGAACTGTTTTTT CATNSPIQPTELFF TRBJ1-4 NA TRBV2 NA
TGCGCCAGCAGTGAGTCGCCCGGGCCGAACACTGAAGCTTTCTTT CASSESPGPNTEAFF TRBJ1-1 NA TRBV10-1 NA
TGTGCCATCAGTGCGGGACAGGGTAACTATGGCTACACCTTC CAISAGQGNYGYTF TRBJ1-2 NA TRBV10-3 TRBD1
TGTGCCACCATTAGGGACAGGCCCTCTGGAAACACCATATATTTT CATIRDRPSGNTIYF TRBJ1-3 NA TRBV14 TRBD1
TGTGCCAGCGGAAACAGCGGCGTCTCCTACGAGCAGTACTTC CASGNSGVSYEQYF TRBJ2-7 NA TRBV6-5 NA